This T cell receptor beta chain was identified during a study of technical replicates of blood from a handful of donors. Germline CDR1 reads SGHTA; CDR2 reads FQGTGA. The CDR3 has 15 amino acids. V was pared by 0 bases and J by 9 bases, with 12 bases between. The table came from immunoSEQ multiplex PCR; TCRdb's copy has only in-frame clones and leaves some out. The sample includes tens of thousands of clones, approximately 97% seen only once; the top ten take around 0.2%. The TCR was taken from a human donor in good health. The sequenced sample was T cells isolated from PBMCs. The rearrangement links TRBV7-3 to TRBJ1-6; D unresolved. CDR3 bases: TGTGCCAGCAGCTTAACGGCGGCCGGGGTTTCACCCCTCCACTTT. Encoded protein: CASSLTAAGVSPLHF.